A selection of T cell receptor beta chains follows, all from one sample in a study of T cell repertoires in cytomegalovirus infection. TCRdb processed the reads anew with MiXCR; each CDR3 protein has one entry. The sample shows fewer than 200,000 distinct CDR3 sequences, roughly 14% of them seen only once. Sample: PBMCs. These TCRs come from a human donor in good health (CMV status not recorded). Some clones in this sample may be carry-over from other donors' samples. Both conserved end residues are part of each CDR3. Each record gives: D gene, V gene, J gene, CDR3 protein. A D gene is named only where the DNA matches it firmly.

TRBD2	TRBV7-6	TRBJ2-3	CASSLESETSAISTDTQYF
.	TRBV7-2	TRBJ1-6	CASSSFNSPLHF
.	TRBV28	TRBJ1-2	CASRALGRGYGYTF
.	TRBV14	TRBJ1-2	CASSLDSIYGYTF
.	TRBV28	TRBJ1-1	CASSSPQRALNTEAFF
TRBD1	TRBV7-2	TRBJ1-1	CASSSGRQGRTEAFF
.	TRBV7-2	TRBJ2-6	CASSPPSDGANVLTF
.	TRBV19	TRBJ2-6	CASIESSGANVLTF
.	TRBV28	TRBJ1-2	CASSPHGGLNYGYTF
.	TRBV6-8	TRBJ2-7	CASRDYDPPYEQYF
TRBD1	TRBV7-2	TRBJ1-1	CASGDRGNTEAFF
TRBD2	TRBV7-2	TRBJ2-1	CASSLWRSGRFGNEQFF